A single sample is the source of the 11 T cell receptor beta chains below, sequenced in a study of CD8+CD57+ T cells in acquired aplastic anemia. TCR beta VDJ and CDR3 profiles were obtained from a genomic DNA template. MiXCR was run by TCRdb on the reads, yielding one entry per CDR3 protein. The table lists 100,000 to 150,000 distinct CDR3 sequences, 48% of them singletons. Sequenced material: sorted CD4+, CD8+, or CD8+CD57+ T cells (not recorded which) from PBMCs. The receptors were sampled from a human donor in good health, serving as a control.

The chain employs TRBV15 and TRBJ1-1; D is ambiguous. Germline V gene data show CDR1 as LNHNV and CDR2 as YYDKDF (reference sequence). The CDR3 spans 12 residues. V dropped 8 bases and J dropped 1 base, with 8 bases sitting between them. The CDR3 coding sequence is TGTGCCACCCGATCAACGAACACTGAAGCTTTCTTT. This gives the protein CATRSTNTEAFF.

This chain links TRBV25-1 with TRBJ1-5, with 9 bases identical to TRBD1. CDR1 is MGHDK, CDR2 SYGVNS, per germline. This CDR3 has 14 residues. The V gene end was trimmed by 6 bases and the J gene end by 1 base; junction bases not matched to a gene: 1. The CDR3 spells CASSGQGSNQPQHF. The CDR3 coding sequence is TGTGCCAGCAGCGGACAGGGGAGCAATCAGCCCCAGCATTTT.

This clonotype showed up just once. The rearrangement uses TRBV12-3 or TRBV12-4 and TRBJ2-1; 14 bases are shared with TRBD2. The CDR3 contains 17 residues. The V and J ends lost 7 bases and 5 bases, in that order; junction bases with no gene match: 10. Written as DNA, the CDR3 is TGTGCCAGCACCGCAGGGACTAGCGGGGGACGAAACAATGAGCAGTTCTTC. Protein product: CASTAGTSGGRNNEQFF.

Only a few counts were recorded for this clonotype. This sequence joins TRBV7-2 and TRBJ2-1, with D possibly TRBD1 on 6 matching bases. The germline V gene encodes CDR1 SGHTA and CDR2 FQGNSA. V was trimmed by 5 bases and J by 6 bases, leaving 8 bases between them. CDR3 length: 12 amino acids. The CDR3 loop reads CASSTTGNEQFF. The CDR3 region has the DNA TGTGCCAGCAGCACGACAGGCAATGAGCAGTTCTTC.

This clonotype came up a few times. The chain links TRBV19 to TRBJ1-2; the match to TRBD1 covers 9 bases. V lost 10 bases to trimming and J lost 6 bases; unmatched junction nucleotides: 9. The V gene's germline CDR1 is LNHDA and CDR2 SQIVND (reference sequence). This CDR3 spans 13 amino acids. As DNA, the CDR3 is TGTGCCACTGGGGACAGGGAGAAGAATGGCTACACCTTC. Amino acids: CATGDREKNGYTF.

This clonotype was recorded at least ten times. This chain uses TRBV7-6 with TRBJ2-5; 7 bases fit TRBD1. The length of the CDR3 is 14 residues. The trim removed 1 base at V and 5 bases at J, leaving 4 bases unmatched. Germline-derived CDR1 and CDR2 are SGHVS and FNYEAQ. CDR3 residues: CASSLEADRETQYF. The CDR3 coding sequence is TGTGCCAGCAGCTTAGAGGCGGACAGGGAGACCCAGTACTTC.

In this sample, this clonotype turned up once. The chain joins TRBV2 to TRBJ2-6; possibly TRBD2 for D (5 bases). V was cut by 5 bases and J by 0 bases, with 5 bases left in between. Looked up from germline, CDR1 is SNHLY and CDR2 is FYNNEI. This CDR3 comprises 14 residues. The CDR3 loop is CASSRGSGANVLTF. CDR3 nucleotides: TGTGCCAGCAGTCGGGGCTCTGGGGCCAACGTCCTGACTTTC. Using reference TRBV2 and TRBJ2-6 for the parts outside the CDR3, the full variable domain is EPEVTQTPSHQVTQMGQEVILRCVPISNHLYFYWYRQILGQKVEFLVSFYNNEISEKSEIFDDQFSVERPDGSNFTLKIRSTKLEDSAMYFCASSRGSGANVLTFGAGSRLTVL.

The rearrangement uses TRBV19 and TRBJ1-5; 9 nucleotides match TRBD1. Germline assignment: CDR1 LNHDA and CDR2 SQIVND (reference sequence). CDR3 length equals 14 residues. Trimming removed 5 bases from V and 5 bases from J; junction bases left unmatched: 4. The CDR3, as DNA: TGTGCCAGTAGTCTGGGACAGGGTGATCAGCCCCAGCATTTT. Protein sequence: CASSLGQGDQPQHF.

V gene TRBV20-1 combines with J gene TRBJ2-3; maybe TRBD1 (6 bases). Trimming left V 6 bases short and J 3 bases short, with 16 bases between. Germline CDR1 DFQATT, CDR2 SNEGSKA (reference sequence). The CDR3 has 14 residues. The CDR3 nucleotides are TGCAGTGCCGCTCAAACAGGGTCGACAGATACGCAGTATTTT. This gives the protein CSAAQTGSTDTQYF.

The chain joins TRBV4-3 to TRBJ2-5; a weak D match, TRBD2 (6 bases). V lost 1 base and J 2 bases, leaving 11 bases between the germline ends. This CDR3 comprises 15 residues. The V gene's germline CDR1 is LGHNA and CDR2 YSLEER. The CDR3 region is CASSQGWEVQETQYF. CDR3 DNA sequence: TGCGCCAGCAGCCAAGGATGGGAGGTGCAAGAGACCCAGTACTTC.

This clonotype was recorded many times. Germline is not matched at one junction end, which may reflect a read error. This sequence joins TRBV7-6 and TRBJ2-3; 11 bases are a match to TRBD2. The CDR3 is made up of 15 amino acids. Germline loops: CDR1 SGHVS, CDR2 FNYEAQ. As DNA, the CDR3 is TGTGCCAGCGGCTTACTAGCGGGGGGCACAGATACGCAGTATTTT. Amino acid sequence: CASGLLAGGTDTQYF.